These 27 T cell receptor beta chains were all obtained from the same sample, sequenced in a study of regulatory T cells in long-lasting Graves disease. Time point: newly diagnosed GD, antithyroid drugs for less than 3 months. RNA extracted from PBMCs served as the sequencing template. HTBI primers from iRepertoire and Arm-PCR of CDR3 regions yielded the TCR beta libraries. TCRdb reprocessed the multiplex PCR reads via MiXCR and lists one record per CDR3 protein. In the table there are around 480,000 distinct CDR3 sequences, around 16% of which are singletons. This sample was also put to use in a study of T cells in Graves' hyperthyroidism and ophthalmopathy.

The input for sequencing was peripheral blood mononuclear cells (PBMCs), taken at new diagnosis, from a patient treated with antithyroid drugs. The receptors here all came from a man aged 35-49 years with Graves disease.

The chain is built from TRBV24-1 and TRBJ2-1, with D tentatively TRBD2 (6 bases). The CDR3 consists of 14 residues. Looked up from germline, CDR1 is KGHDR and CDR2 is SFDVKD. V gave up 0 bases and J gave up 9 bases, with 11 bases separating them. The CDR3 here is CATSDLTGDSEQFF. The CDR3 DNA reads as TGTGCCACCAGTGATTTGACGGGGGATAGTGAGCAGTTCTTC.

This clonotype has just a few counts. The rearrangement links TRBV28 to TRBJ1-3; TRBD1 might be the D (6 bases). Germline V CDR1 and CDR2: MDHEN, SYDVKM. V was pared by 9 bases and J by 4 bases, with 22 bases between. This CDR3 has 16 amino acids. The CDR3 sequence is CASKPGGWGAGNTIYF. Here the CDR3 DNA reads TGTGCCAGTAAACCCGGGGGCTGGGGCGCCGGAAACACCATATATTTT.

This clonotype turned up a few times. The J gene is TRBJ1-5, the V gene TRBV20-1; D is ambiguous. Per germline, CDR1 DFQATT and CDR2 SNEGSKA (reference sequence). The CDR3 loop spans 12 amino acids. V was cut by 6 bases and J by 2 bases, with 8 bases left in between. The CDR3 region is CSAVRGNQPQHF. CDR3 nucleotides: TGCAGTGCGGTACGGGGCAATCAGCCCCAGCATTTT.

This clonotype was recorded at least ten times. The chain combines TRBV30 with TRBJ2-2; unclear D gene. Trimming took off 5 bases at V and 5 bases at J, with 12 bases between the two ends. The length of the CDR3 is 13 residues. Germline V gene data show CDR1 as GTSNPN and CDR2 as SVGIG (reference sequence). CDR3 sequence reads: CAWSLARTGELFF. The CDR3 region has the DNA TGTGCCTGGTCTTTGGCTAGGACCGGGGAGCTGTTTTTT. The variable domain in full, completed from reference TRBV30 and TRBJ2-2, reads SQTIHQWPATLVQPVGSPLSLECTVEGTSNPNLYWYRQAAGRGLQLLFYSVGIGQISSEVPQNLSASRPQDRQFILSSKKLLLSDSGFYLCAWSLARTGELFFGEGSRLTVL.

This chain joins TRBV10-3 and TRBJ2-7, with 8 bases that match TRBD2. CDR1 ENHRY and CDR2 SYGVKD come from the germline V gene. The CDR3 runs to 14 residues. The V gene end was trimmed by 6 bases and the J gene end by 2 bases; junction bases not matched to a gene: 6. Here the CDR3 reads CAISGGGTAYEQYF. CDR3 nucleotides: TGTGCCATCAGCGGGGGGGGCACCGCCTACGAGCAGTACTTC.

This clonotype was picked up many times. The V and J genes are TRBV6-2 or TRBV6-3 and TRBJ2-1; D is undetermined. V lost 2 bases and J lost 0, with 14 bases in between. Germline V gene data show CDR1 as MNHEY and CDR2 as SVGEGT. This CDR3 region has 17 residues. The chain's CDR3 is CASSYHYEQTSYNEQFF. CDR3 DNA sequence: TGTGCCAGCAGTTACCATTACGAGCAGACCTCCTACAATGAGCAGTTCTTC.

This clonotype was seen at least ten times. V and J are TRBV5-1 and TRBJ1-1, with D possibly TRBD1 on 5 matching bases. Between the trimmed V and J ends, which lost 3 bases and 6 bases, there was a span of 15 bases. This CDR3 contains 14 residues. In germline, CDR1 is SGHRS, CDR2 YFSETQ. Here the CDR3 DNA reads TGCGCCAGCAGCTCGCGGGACGCAGGCGCTGAAGCTTTCTTT. Translation: CASSSRDAGAEAFF.

This clonotype was seen at least ten times. The chain has TRBV30 and TRBJ2-7; no clear D. Trimming left V 2 bases short and J 2 bases short, with 10 bases between. From germline, CDR1 is GTSNPN and CDR2 SVGIG (reference sequence). This CDR3 contains 13 residues. The CDR3, as DNA: TGTGCCTGGAGTAAGTGGCAGACCTACGAGCAGTACTTC. This translates into CAWSKWQTYEQYF.

This clonotype showed up many times. This chain joins TRBV15 and TRBJ2-3; no reliable D call. The CDR3 has 15 amino acids. In germline, CDR1 is LNHNV, CDR2 YYDKDF (reference sequence). Trimming took 1 base from V and 2 from J, leaving 10 bases between them. DNA of the CDR3: TGTGCCACCAGCAGAGGAAGGTTTCTCACAGATACGCAGTATTTT. Amino acid sequence: CATSRGRFLTDTQYF.

A few counts support this clonotype. Since a much larger clone is just one base distant, this may be a read error. V usage is TRBV28 and J usage is TRBJ2-2; TRBD2 might be the D (5 bases). This CDR3 has 13 amino acids. V was shortened by 10 bases and J by 6 bases, with 15 bases between the two germline ends. The germline V gene has CDR1 MDHEN and CDR2 SYDVKM. The CDR3 is CAIPRVGPGELFF. The CDR3 region has the DNA TGTGCCATCCCGCGGGTCGGGCCCGGGGAGCTGTTTTTT.

This rearrangement joins TRBV7-8 to TRBJ2-7; D is unresolved. Germline loops: CDR1 SGHVS, CDR2 FQNEAQ. CDR3 length: 14 amino acids. The V and J ends lost 4 bases and 0 bases respectively, with 10 bases between them. CDR3 in amino acids: CASSSLQTSYEQYF. The CDR3 bases are TGTGCCAGCAGCTCCTTACAGACCTCCTACGAGCAGTACTTC.

V is TRBV27 and J is TRBJ2-3; 8 nucleotides align to TRBD2. CDR3 length: 16 amino acids. Germline CDR1 MNHEY, CDR2 SMNVEV (reference sequence). J was trimmed by 0 bases and V by 3 bases; bases with no gene match: 5. CDR3 sequence: CASSLLTGGSTDTQYF. The CDR3 region has the DNA TGTGCCAGCAGTTTGCTCACGGGGGGGAGCACAGATACGCAGTATTTT.

The chain is built from TRBV6-1 and TRBJ2-7, with D maybe TRBD1 (5 bases). Germline V gene lookup returns CDR1 MNHNS and CDR2 SASEGT. V lost 8 bases to trimming and J lost 0 bases, with 11 bases between them. CDR3 length: 13 residues. CDR3 loop: CASLDSYSYEQYF. The CDR3 coding sequence is TGTGCCAGCTTAGACAGCTACTCCTACGAGCAGTACTTC.

The sample holds a few counts of this clonotype. The chain employs TRBV6-9 and TRBJ2-7; no definite D call. The CDR3 is 13 amino acids. V dropped 6 bases and J dropped 5 bases, with 14 bases sitting between them. Germline V CDR1 and CDR2: MNHGY, SVAAGI. CDR3 sequence reads: CASRLLGWDEQYF. CDR3 sequence (DNA): TGTGCCAGCAGGTTATTAGGGTGGGACGAGCAGTACTTC.

The gene calls are TRBV7-9 and TRBJ2-1; D is undetermined. CDR1 is SEHNR and CDR2 is FQNEAQ in the germline V gene (reference sequence). V lost 7 bases and J 8 bases, leaving 12 bases between the germline ends. The CDR3 contains 12 residues. This CDR3 is CASTLTRDEQFF. CDR3 coding DNA: TGTGCCAGCACCCTGACGCGTGATGAGCAGTTCTTC.

The sample holds a few counts of this clonotype. The rearrangement links TRBV28 to TRBJ2-5; 9 positions agree with TRBD2. Germline V gene lookup returns CDR1 MDHEN and CDR2 SYDVKM. The CDR3 length is 15 residues. The V segment lost 3 bases and the J segment 1 base; nucleotides outside the gene matches: 3. The CDR3 sequence: CASSFGGRVQETQYF. The CDR3 DNA reads as TGTGCCAGCAGTTTTGGCGGGAGGGTCCAAGAGACCCAGTACTTC.

V and J are TRBV14 and TRBJ2-3; 9 bases align to TRBD2. This CDR3 is 13 amino acids long. CDR1 is SGHDN and CDR2 is FVKESK in the germline V gene. V lost 10 bases and J lost 5; bases outside the gene matches: 7. The CDR3 loop is CATSSGTGDTQYF. CDR3 bases: TGTGCCACATCTAGCGGGACGGGAGATACGCAGTATTTT. Together with reference TRBV14 and TRBJ2-3, the CDR3 gives the full variable domain: EAGVTQFPSHSVIEKGQTVTLRCDPISGHDNLYWYRRVMGKEIKFLLHFVKESKQDESGMPNNRFLAERTGGTYSTLKVQPAELEDSGVYFCATSSGTGDTQYFGPGTRLTVL.

This clonotype was counted between two and nine times. The gene calls are TRBV12-3 or TRBV12-4 and TRBJ1-1, with D possibly matching TRBD1 (5 bases). V lost 1 base, J lost 14 bases, and 14 bases lay in between. The CDR3 covers 12 residues. CDR3 protein: CASSLGGWEGFF. The CDR3 nucleotides are TGTGCCAGCAGTTTAGGGGGGTGGGAGGGCTTCTTT.

Ten or more counts support this clonotype. This chain joins TRBV28 and TRBJ1-2; TRBD1 is a possible D gene (5 bases). Per the germline V gene, CDR1 is MDHEN and CDR2 is SYDVKM. The germline V and J ends were trimmed by 4 bases and 8 bases, with 14 bases remaining between them. CDR3 length: 13 amino acids. The CDR3 spells CASSYEGLRGYTF. CDR3 DNA sequence: TGTGCCAGCAGTTATGAGGGACTCAGAGGCTACACCTTC.

This clonotype was found many times. This sequence joins TRBV28 and TRBJ2-5; D is undetermined. CDR3 size: 12 residues. Per the germline V gene, CDR1 is MDHEN and CDR2 is SYDVKM. Trimming cost V 2 bases and J 4 bases, with 5 bases left between them. CDR3 loop: CASSLILETQYF. The CDR3 nucleotides read TGTGCCAGCAGTTTAATTTTAGAGACCCAGTACTTC.

This clonotype was seen at least ten times. The chain joins TRBV11-2 to TRBJ2-4, with D maybe TRBD2 (6 bases). Trimming cost V 0 bases and J 3 bases, with 9 bases left between them. The CDR3 has 15 residues. CDR1 and CDR2 from the germline V gene are SGHAT and FQNNGV. The CDR3 region is CASSLEWGDKNIQYF. The CDR3 nucleotides read TGTGCCAGCAGCTTAGAATGGGGGGACAAAAACATTCAGTACTTC.

This clonotype was seen repeatedly, ten times or more. CDR3 nucleotide sequence: TGTGCCAGCAGCTTAGAAGGGAGTAGGAATACGCAGTATTTT. Its translation is CASSLEGSRNTQYF. This rearrangement joins TRBV7-2 to TRBJ2-3; the D gene is possibly TRBD2 (5 bases). CDR1 is SGHTA and CDR2 is FQGNSA in the germline V gene. Trimming removed 1 base from V and 7 bases from J, with 12 bases in between. The CDR3 runs 14 residues.

This clonotype has at least ten counts. V usage is TRBV7-3 and J usage is TRBJ2-1; D is possibly TRBD2 (7 bases). Germline assignment: CDR1 SGHTA and CDR2 FQGTGA. This CDR3 comprises 16 residues. Trimming cost V 1 base and J 2 bases, with 12 bases left between them. The CDR3 is CASSLRGGGPYNEQFF. The CDR3 DNA follows: TGTGCCAGCAGCTTAAGAGGGGGGGGGCCCTACAATGAGCAGTTCTTC.

Comment on this clonotype: Sequence at one end of the junction differs from germline and may be a read error. The J gene is TRBJ2-7, the V gene TRBV30; D is possibly TRBD1 (5 bases). The CDR3 length is 12 residues. Germline V gene sequence: CDR1 GTSNPN, CDR2 SVGIG (reference sequence). CDR3 loop: CAWSDTGYGQYF. In nucleotides, the CDR3 is TGTGCCTGGAGTGATACAGGTTACGGGCAGTACTTC.

In this sample, this clonotype turned up many times. CDR3 nucleotide sequence: TGTGCCAGCAGCTTAGAAGTTAGCGGGCCTGTCAATGAGCAGTTCTTC. This sequence encodes CASSLEVSGPVNEQFF. The genes are TRBV13 and TRBJ2-1; TRBD2 matches 7 bases. The CDR3 runs 16 residues. CDR1 is PRHDT, CDR2 FYEKMQ, per germline (reference sequence). The V segment lost 1 base and the J segment 6 bases; nucleotides outside the gene matches: 9.

This clonotype was recorded at least ten times. The CDR3 sequence is CASSPNDGTGEGEQYF. The CDR3 DNA sequence: TGTGCCAGCAGCCCTAACGACGGGACAGGGGAGGGCGAGCAGTACTTC. The V and J genes are TRBV9 and TRBJ2-7, with 10 bases identical to TRBD1. Germline-derived CDR1 and CDR2 are SGDLS and YYNGEE. The CDR3 extends over 16 amino acids. With 4 bases clipped from V and 6 bases from J, the junction kept 13 bases outside the gene matches.

This clonotype was counted a few times. The chain recombines TRBV20-1 with TRBJ1-2, with D perhaps matching TRBD1 (5 bases). The CDR3 contains 12 residues. Germline CDR1 reads DFQATT; CDR2 reads SNEGSKA (reference sequence). The CDR3 sequence is CSTLRGDYGYTF. The CDR3 nucleotides read TGCAGCACTCTAAGGGGCGACTATGGCTACACCTTC.